This is a list of T cell receptor beta chains from one sample in a study of CD8+ T cells in alopecia areata. The data were produced by immunoSEQ multiplex PCR, yet TCRdb's version contains in-frame clones alone and is incomplete. This table holds roughly 130,000 clones, around 60% found once. Sequenced material: CD4+ T cells sorted from blood, taken at week 0. The receptor source for this set is a human donor with alopecia areata. Both conserved end residues are trimmed from each CDR3. Only part of the rows carry a size: once, few, many, or a class if the clone is expanded.

TRBV5-1,few,ASSLRQIANTGELF
TRBV28,few,ASSPGRNSGNTIY
TRBV5-1,-,ASTRAAYNEQF
TRBV7-7,-,ASSRDTNSPLH
TRBV30,-,AWSQDSQETQY
TRBV2,few,ASSDWGTGELF
TRBV2,few,ASSPWGDTQY
TRBV5-1,once,ASSPRRQGTGELF
TRBV4-3,-,ASSQERSGTGANVLT
TRBV29-1,few,SHGGGSYNEQF
TRBV2,-,ASSDRGRNQPQH
TRBV4-1,-,ASSLLYVGAATDTQY
TRBV13,few,ASSPPGGLAYNEQF
TRBV7-6,-,ASSVGLAGNSYEQY
TRBV30,-,AGAQGLYEKLF
TRBV29-1,-,SVPRDRGDTQY
TRBV4-2,-,ASSQDRTGVFGANVLT
TRBV6-1,-,ASSERTGLSSYEQY
TRBV29-1,-,SVTLSGGIDEQY
TRBV27,-,ASSFIGTEAF
TRBV5-1,few,ASGEGSSEANEQF
TRBV19,-,ASRESGGSGANVLT
TRBV5-8,-,ASSWTGMGVGAQETQY
TRBV27,-,ASKPLAGDATGELF
TRBV28,few,ASRKGYEQY
TRBV18,-,ASSPTGHHTEAF
TRBV4-1,few,ASSQGRVTGDSYEQY
TRBV5-4,-,ASSILGNEQF
TRBV2,few,ASSDLVVSVEQY
TRBV30,-,AWSVRKDTEAF
TRBV27,-,ASRTRSLAKNIQY
TRBV11-2,-,ASSLSGSYEQY
TRBV30,-,AWSNRRQAF